These 7 T cell receptor beta chains were all obtained from the same sample, sequenced in a study of shared clonotypes between healthy human individuals. Repertoires were generated with immunoSEQ multiplex PCR, while TCRdb's copy carries only in-frame clones and drops some. The table includes some 690,000 clones, 90% detected once. What was sequenced was memory CD8+ T cells from PBMCs. Subset noted: CD45RO+ cells pooled with CCR7-negative TemRA cells. All receptors derive from a man between 18 and 29 years old in good health. Some clones in this sample may be carry-over from other donors' samples.

The chain employs TRBV7-8 and TRBJ2-7; the D gene is possibly TRBD2 (5 bases). Trimming removed 5 bases at V and 4 bases at J, with 27 bases between. CDR1 and CDR2 from the germline V gene are SGHVS and FQNEAQ. This CDR3 comprises 18 residues. The chain's CDR3 is CASSAVALGGEKRYEQYF. As DNA, the CDR3 is TGTGCCAGCAGCGCGGTAGCACTTGGAGGCGAGAAAAGGTACGAGCAGTACTTC.

The chain uses TRBV6-6 and TRBJ2-1; the match to TRBD2 covers 8 bases. The CDR3 length is 14 residues. Germline V gene sequence: CDR1 MNHNY, CDR2 SVGAGI (reference sequence). The ends lost 4 bases at V and 9 bases at J; junction bases unmatched: 8. This CDR3 reads CASSSAGDLGEQFF. The CDR3 DNA reads TGTGCCAGCAGTTCAGCGGGAGATTTGGGTGAGCAGTTCTTC.

The chain employs TRBV27 and TRBJ1-4; no clear D gene. The length of the CDR3 is 15 residues. Per germline, CDR1 MNHEY and CDR2 SMNVEV (reference sequence). Trimming pared 2 bases from V and 0 bases from J, leaving 7 bases between. The CDR3 DNA sequence: TGTGCCAGCAGTTTAAGGGCCTCAACTAATGAAAAACTGTTTTTT. Protein: CASSLRASTNEKLFF.

The chain is built from TRBV27 and TRBJ2-1; D uncertain. The CDR3 has 14 amino acids. CDR1 MNHEY and CDR2 SMNVEV come from the germline V gene (reference sequence). Trimming removed 3 bases at V and 8 bases at J, with 14 bases between. CDR3 bases: TGTGCCAGCAGTTTGGGTAGGTTCTCCGATGAGCAGTTCTTC. It yields the protein CASSLGRFSDEQFF.

The chain combines TRBV11-2 with TRBJ2-7, with D unresolved. CDR1 is SGHAT, CDR2 FQNNGV, per germline. Trimming cost V 2 bases and J 2 bases, with 16 bases left between them. This CDR3 contains 16 residues. CDR3 in DNA: TGTGCCAGCAGCTTATACGGATCCGACGGAGCCTACGAGCAGTACTTC. It encodes CASSLYGSDGAYEQYF. Supplemented by reference TRBV11-2 and TRBJ2-7, the full variable domain reads EAGVAQSPRYKIIEKRQSVAFWCNPISGHATLYWYQQILGQGPKLLIQFQNNGVVDDSQLPKDRFSAERLKGVDSTLKIQPAKLEDSAVYLCASSLYGSDGAYEQYFGPGTRLTVT.

The chain recombines TRBV29-1 with TRBJ1-1, with D perhaps matching TRBD1 (5 bases). The CDR3 has 13 residues. Per germline, CDR1 SQVTM and CDR2 ANQGSEA. The germline V and J ends were trimmed by 2 bases and 1 base, with 8 bases remaining between them. CDR3 sequence (DNA): TGCAGCGTTGAAAGGGGAGAGAACACTGAAGCTTTCTTT. Translated, it gives CSVERGENTEAFF.

The rearrangement uses TRBV14 and TRBJ2-1; D not resolved. Germline CDR1 SGHDN, CDR2 FVKESK. The CDR3 spans 15 residues. The ends were cut back, 1 base at V and 4 bases at J, with 11 bases in the middle. The CDR3 bases are TGTGCCAGCAGCCAAGTAGGCACTAAATACAATGAGCAGTTCTTC. Protein product: CASSQVGTKYNEQFF.